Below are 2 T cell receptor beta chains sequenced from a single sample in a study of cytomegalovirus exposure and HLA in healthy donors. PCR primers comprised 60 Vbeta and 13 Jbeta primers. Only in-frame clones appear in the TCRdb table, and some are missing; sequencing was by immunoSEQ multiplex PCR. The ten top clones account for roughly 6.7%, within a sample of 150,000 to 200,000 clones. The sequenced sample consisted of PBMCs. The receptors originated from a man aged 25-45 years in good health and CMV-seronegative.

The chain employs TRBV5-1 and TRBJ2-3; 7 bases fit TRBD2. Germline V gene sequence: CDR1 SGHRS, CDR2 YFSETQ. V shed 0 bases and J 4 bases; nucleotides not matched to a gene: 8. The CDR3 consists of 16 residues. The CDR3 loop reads CASSLAPGGSSDTQYF. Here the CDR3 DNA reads TGCGCCAGCAGCTTGGCTCCTGGCGGGAGTTCAGATACGCAGTATTTT. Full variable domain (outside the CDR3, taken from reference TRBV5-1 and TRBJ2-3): KAGVTQTPRYLIKTRGQQVTLSCSPISGHRSVSWYQQTPGQGLQFLFEYFSETQRNKGNFPGRFSGRQFSNSRSEMNVSTLELGDSALYLCASSLAPGGSSDTQYFGPGTRLTVL.

The CDR3 protein is CASLGLTLLSYGYTF. In DNA, the CDR3 is TGTGCCAGCTTGGGACTGACGCTTCTGAGCTATGGCTACACCTTC. The chain carries TRBV9 and TRBJ1-2; a possible D gene is TRBD1 (5 bases). Trimming cost V 7 bases and J 4 bases, with 20 bases left between them. Germline CDR1 and CDR2: SGDLS and YYNGEE. The CDR3 extends over 15 amino acids.